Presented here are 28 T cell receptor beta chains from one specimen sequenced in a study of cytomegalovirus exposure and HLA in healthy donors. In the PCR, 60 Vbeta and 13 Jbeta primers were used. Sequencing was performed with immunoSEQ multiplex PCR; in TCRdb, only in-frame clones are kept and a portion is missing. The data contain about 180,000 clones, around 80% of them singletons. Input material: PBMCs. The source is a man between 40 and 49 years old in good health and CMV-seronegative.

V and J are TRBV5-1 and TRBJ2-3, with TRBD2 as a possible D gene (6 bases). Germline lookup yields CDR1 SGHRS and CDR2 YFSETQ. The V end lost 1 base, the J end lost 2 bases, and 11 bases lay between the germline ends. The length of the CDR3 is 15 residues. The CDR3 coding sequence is TGCGCCAGCAGCTTGTTGGGCGGGACCACAGATACGCAGTATTTT. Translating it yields CASSLLGGTTDTQYF. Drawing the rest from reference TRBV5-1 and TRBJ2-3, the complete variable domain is KAGVTQTPRYLIKTRGQQVTLSCSPISGHRSVSWYQQTPGQGLQFLFEYFSETQRNKGNFPGRFSGRQFSNSRSEMNVSTLELGDSALYLCASSLLGGTTDTQYFGPGTRLTVL.

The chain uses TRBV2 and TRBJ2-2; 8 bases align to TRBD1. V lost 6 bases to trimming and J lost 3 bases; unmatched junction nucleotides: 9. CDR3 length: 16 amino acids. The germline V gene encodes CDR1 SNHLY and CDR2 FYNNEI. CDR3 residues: CASRFDRGWDTGELFF. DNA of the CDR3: TGTGCCAGCAGGTTTGACAGGGGTTGGGACACCGGGGAGCTGTTTTTT.

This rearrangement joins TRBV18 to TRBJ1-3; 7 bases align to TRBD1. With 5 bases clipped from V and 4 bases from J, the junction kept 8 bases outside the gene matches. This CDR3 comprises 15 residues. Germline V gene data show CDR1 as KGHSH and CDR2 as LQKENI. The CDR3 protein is CASSDRDRSGNTIYF. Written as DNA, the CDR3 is TGTGCCAGCTCAGACCGGGACAGATCAGGAAACACCATATATTTT. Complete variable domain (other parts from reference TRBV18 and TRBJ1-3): NAGVMQNPRHLVRRRGQEARLRCSPMKGHSHVYWYRQLPEEGLKFMVYLQKENIIDESGMPKERFSAEFPKEGPSILRIQQVVRGDSAAYFCASSDRDRSGNTIYFGEGSWLTVV.

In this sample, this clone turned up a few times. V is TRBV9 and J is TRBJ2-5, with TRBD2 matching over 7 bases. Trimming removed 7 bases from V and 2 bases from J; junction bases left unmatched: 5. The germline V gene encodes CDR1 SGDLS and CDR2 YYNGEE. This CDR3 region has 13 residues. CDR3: CASGGELQETQYF. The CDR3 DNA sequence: TGTGCCAGCGGGGGGGAGTTACAAGAGACCCAGTACTTC.

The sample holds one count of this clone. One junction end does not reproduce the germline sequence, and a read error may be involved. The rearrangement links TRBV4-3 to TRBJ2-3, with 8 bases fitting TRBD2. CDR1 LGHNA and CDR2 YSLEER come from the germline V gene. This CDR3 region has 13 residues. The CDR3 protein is CASSQDRGGRRDF. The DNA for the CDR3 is TGCGCCAGCAGCCAAGATCGGGGCGGGAGGCGGGATTTT.

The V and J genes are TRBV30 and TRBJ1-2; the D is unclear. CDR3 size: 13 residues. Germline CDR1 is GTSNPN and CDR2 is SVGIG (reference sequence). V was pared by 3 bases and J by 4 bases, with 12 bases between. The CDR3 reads CAWRPGGVYGYTF. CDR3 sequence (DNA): TGTGCCTGGAGACCGGGCGGGGTCTATGGCTACACCTTC. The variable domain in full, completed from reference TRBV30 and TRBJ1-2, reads SQTIHQWPATLVQPVGSPLSLECTVEGTSNPNLYWYRQAAGRGLQLLFYSVGIGQISSEVPQNLSASRPQDRQFILSSKKLLLSDSGFYLCAWRPGGVYGYTFGSGTRLTVV.

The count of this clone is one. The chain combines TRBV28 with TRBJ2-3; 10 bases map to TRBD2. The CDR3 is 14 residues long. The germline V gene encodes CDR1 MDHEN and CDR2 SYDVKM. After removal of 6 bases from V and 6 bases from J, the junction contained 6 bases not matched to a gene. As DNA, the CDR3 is TGTGCCAGCAGCCCGGGACTAGCGCTGGATACGCAGTATTTT. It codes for CASSPGLALDTQYF.

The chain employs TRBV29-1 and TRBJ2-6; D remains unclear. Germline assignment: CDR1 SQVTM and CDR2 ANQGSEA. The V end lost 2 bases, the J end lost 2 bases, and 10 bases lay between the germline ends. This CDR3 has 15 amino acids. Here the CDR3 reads CSVEWRQAGANVLTF. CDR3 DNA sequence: TGCAGCGTTGAATGGCGACAAGCTGGGGCCAACGTCCTGACTTTC.

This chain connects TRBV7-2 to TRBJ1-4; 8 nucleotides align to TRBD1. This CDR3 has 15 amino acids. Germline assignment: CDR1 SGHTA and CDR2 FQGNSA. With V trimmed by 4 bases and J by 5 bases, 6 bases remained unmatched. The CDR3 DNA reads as TGTGCCAGCAGCTACGGGACAGGCCGGAATGAAAAACTGTTTTTT. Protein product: CASSYGTGRNEKLFF.

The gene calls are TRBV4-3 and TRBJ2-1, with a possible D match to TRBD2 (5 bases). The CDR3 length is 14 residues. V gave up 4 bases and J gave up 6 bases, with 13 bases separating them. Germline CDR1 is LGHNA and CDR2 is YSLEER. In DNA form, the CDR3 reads TGCGCCAGCAGCCGCCAATTGGGAGTCAATGAGCAGTTCTTC. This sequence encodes CASSRQLGVNEQFF.

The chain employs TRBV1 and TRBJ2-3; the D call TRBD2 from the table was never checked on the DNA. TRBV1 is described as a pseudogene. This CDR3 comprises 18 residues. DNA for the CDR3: TGCACCAGCAGCCAATTCCGCCGACTAGCGGGAGGGGAAGATACGCAGTATTTT. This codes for CTSSQFRRLAGGEDTQYF.

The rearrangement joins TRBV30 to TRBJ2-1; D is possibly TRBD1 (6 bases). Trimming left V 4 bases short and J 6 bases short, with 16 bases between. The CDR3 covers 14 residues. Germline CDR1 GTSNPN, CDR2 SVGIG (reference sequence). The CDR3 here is CAWIGRGRFNEQFF. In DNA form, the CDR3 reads TGTGCCTGGATCGGAAGGGGGAGATTCAATGAGCAGTTCTTC.

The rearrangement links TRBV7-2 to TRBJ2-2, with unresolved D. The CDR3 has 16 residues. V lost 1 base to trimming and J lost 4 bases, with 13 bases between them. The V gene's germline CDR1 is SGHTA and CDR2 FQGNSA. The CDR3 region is CASSLGVAVGTGELFF. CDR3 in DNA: TGTGCCAGCAGCTTAGGGGTAGCAGTGGGCACCGGGGAGCTGTTTTTT.

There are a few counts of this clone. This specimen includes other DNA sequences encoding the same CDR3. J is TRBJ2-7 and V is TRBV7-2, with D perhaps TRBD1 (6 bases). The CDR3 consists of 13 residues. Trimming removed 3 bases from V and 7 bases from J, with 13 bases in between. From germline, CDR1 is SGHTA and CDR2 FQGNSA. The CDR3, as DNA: TGTGCCAGCAGCTTGGGCAGGGGCTATGAGCAGTACTTC. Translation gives CASSLGRGYEQYF.

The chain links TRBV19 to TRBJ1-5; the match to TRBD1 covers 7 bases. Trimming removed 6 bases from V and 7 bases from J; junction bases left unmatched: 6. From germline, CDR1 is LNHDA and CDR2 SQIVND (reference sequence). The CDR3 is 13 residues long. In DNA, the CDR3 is TGTGCCAGTAGCCCCAGGACAGGCCAGCCCCAGCATTTT. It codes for CASSPRTGQPQHF.

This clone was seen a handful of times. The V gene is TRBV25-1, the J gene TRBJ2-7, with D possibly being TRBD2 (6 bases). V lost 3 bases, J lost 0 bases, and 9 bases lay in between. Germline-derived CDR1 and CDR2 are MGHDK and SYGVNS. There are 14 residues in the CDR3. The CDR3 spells CASSEAGSSYEQYF. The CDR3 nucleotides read TGTGCCAGCAGTGAGGCGGGGAGCTCCTACGAGCAGTACTTC.

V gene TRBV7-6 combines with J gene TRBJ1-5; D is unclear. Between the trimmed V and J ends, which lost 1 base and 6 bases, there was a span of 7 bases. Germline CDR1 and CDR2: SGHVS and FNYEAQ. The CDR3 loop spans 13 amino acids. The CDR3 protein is CASSLGAFQPQHF. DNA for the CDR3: TGTGCCAGCAGCTTAGGCGCATTTCAGCCCCAGCATTTT.

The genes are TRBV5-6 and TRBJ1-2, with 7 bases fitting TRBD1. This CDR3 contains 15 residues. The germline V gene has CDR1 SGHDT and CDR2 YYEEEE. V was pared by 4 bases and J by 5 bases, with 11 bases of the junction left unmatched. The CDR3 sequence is CASSIRDRRYYGYTF. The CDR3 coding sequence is TGTGCCAGCAGCATCCGGGACAGAAGATATTATGGCTACACCTTC.

The CDR3 spells CASSDSGTGRTGELFF. Here the CDR3 DNA reads TGTGCCAGCAGTGACTCAGGGACAGGTCGCACCGGGGAGCTGTTTTTT. This sequence joins TRBV6-4 and TRBJ2-2, with 8 positions matching TRBD1. Trimming took 0 bases from V and 4 from J; bases not matched to a gene: 4. The germline gives CDR1 MRHNA, CDR2 SNTAGT. CDR3 length: 16 residues.

CDR3 coding DNA: TGTGCCAGCAGCTTGGCGGGAGGGACCCCCGGGGAGCTGTTTTTT. As protein: CASSLAGGTPGELFF. The chain joins TRBV5-4 to TRBJ2-2, with TRBD2 matching 8 bases. The CDR3 has 15 amino acids. Per germline, CDR1 SGHNT and CDR2 YYREEE (reference sequence). Losses at the gene ends were 0 bases for V and 6 bases for J; bases not matched to a gene: 4. Supplemented by reference TRBV5-4 and TRBJ2-2, the full variable domain reads ETGVTQSPTHLIKTRGQQVTLRCSSQSGHNTVSWYQQALGQGPQFIFQYYREEENGRGNFPPRFSGLQFPNYSSELNVNALELDDSALYLCASSLAGGTPGELFFGEGSRLTVL.

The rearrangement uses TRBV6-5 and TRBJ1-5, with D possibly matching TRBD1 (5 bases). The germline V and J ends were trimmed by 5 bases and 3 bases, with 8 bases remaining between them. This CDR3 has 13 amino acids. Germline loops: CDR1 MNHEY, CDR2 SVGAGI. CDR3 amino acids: CASSVTVNQPQHF. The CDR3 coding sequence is TGTGCCAGCAGTGTGACAGTCAATCAGCCCCAGCATTTT.

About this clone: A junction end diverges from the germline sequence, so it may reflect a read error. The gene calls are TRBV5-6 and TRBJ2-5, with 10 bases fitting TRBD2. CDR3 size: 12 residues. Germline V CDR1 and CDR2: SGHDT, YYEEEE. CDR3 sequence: CASSLGSGRGDF. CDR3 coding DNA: TGTGCCAGCAGCTTGGGAAGCGGGAGGGGGGACTTC.

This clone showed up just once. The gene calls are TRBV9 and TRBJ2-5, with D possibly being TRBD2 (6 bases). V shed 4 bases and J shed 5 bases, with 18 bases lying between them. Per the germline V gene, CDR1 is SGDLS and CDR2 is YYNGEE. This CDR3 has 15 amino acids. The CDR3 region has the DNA TGTGCCAGCAGCTCAGCGGGCGGGAATGGGGAGACCCAGTACTTC. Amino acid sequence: CASSSAGGNGETQYF.

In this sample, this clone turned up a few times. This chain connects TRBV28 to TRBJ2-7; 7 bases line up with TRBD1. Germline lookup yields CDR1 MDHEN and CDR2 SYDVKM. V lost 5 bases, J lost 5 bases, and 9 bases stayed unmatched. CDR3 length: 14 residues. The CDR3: CASSPIRQGHEQYF. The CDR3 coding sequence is TGTGCCAGCAGTCCTATAAGACAGGGCCACGAGCAGTACTTC.

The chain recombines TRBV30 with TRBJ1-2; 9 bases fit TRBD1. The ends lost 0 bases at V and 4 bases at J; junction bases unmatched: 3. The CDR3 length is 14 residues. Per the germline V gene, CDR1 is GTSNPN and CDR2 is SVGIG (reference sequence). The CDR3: CAWSVTDRGYGYTF. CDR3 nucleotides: TGTGCCTGGAGTGTTACGGACAGGGGCTATGGCTACACCTTC.

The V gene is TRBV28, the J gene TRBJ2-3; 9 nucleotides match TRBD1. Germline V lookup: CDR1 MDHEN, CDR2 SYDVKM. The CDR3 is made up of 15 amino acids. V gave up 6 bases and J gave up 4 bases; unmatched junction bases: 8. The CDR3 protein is CASRVTGQGADTQYF. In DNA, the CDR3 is TGTGCCAGCAGGGTAACGGGACAGGGAGCAGATACGCAGTATTTT.

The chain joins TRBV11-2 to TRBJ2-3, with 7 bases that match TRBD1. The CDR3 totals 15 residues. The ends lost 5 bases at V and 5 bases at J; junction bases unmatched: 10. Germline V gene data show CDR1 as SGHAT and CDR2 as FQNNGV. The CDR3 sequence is CASSPRDSFKDTQYF. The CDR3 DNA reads TGTGCCAGCAGCCCTCGGGACAGCTTTAAAGATACGCAGTATTTT.

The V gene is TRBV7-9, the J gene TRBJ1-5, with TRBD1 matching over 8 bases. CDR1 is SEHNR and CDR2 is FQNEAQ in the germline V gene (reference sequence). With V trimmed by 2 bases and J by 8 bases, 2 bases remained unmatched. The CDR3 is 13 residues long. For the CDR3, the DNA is TGTGCCAGCAGCTTAACGACAGGGGAGCCCCAGCATTTT. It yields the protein CASSLTTGEPQHF.